The present T cell receptor beta chain was sequenced within a study of blood T cell repertoires in COVID-19. On the study more broadly: Researchers got acute and convalescent COVID-19 samples from the United States, Italy and Spain. From T cells, B-cell-depleted T cells, or PBMCs came the material, which was cDNA or gDNA.

This CDR3 has 14 amino acids. Looked up from germline, CDR1 is SGHRS and CDR2 is YFSETQ. After removal of 3 bases from V and 5 bases from J, the junction contained 7 bases not matched to a gene. Study processing details: Counts of nucleated cells, estimated from reference gene primer amplification, were obtained. Libraries were prepared by immunoSEQ multiplex PCR; TCRdb keeps only in-frame clonotypes and omits some of them. V, J and clone size reflect that table, while D and trimming were determined from the DNA. The table records approximately 290,000 clones, around 88% of them present only once. The chain uses TRBV5-1 and TRBJ2-5; 7 bases are a match to TRBD2. This TCR was sampled from a man between 25 and 39 years old with acute or convalescent COVID-19. The sequenced material came from peripheral blood. This CDR3 is CASSSSGGVETQYF. For the CDR3, the DNA is TGCGCCAGCAGCTCCTCGGGGGGTGTGGAGACCCAGTACTTC.